The clone carrying this T cell receptor beta chain was detected only a few times. Its antigen is not identified. Other DNA sequences in the sample encode the same CDR3. A sort by CD45RO/CCR7/CD25/CD127/CD95/CD27 yielded CD4+ naive, central memory, regulatory and stem cell-like memory cells. All of the isolated RNA was reverse transcribed, so expressed TCRB transcripts were sequenced. Regulatory, naive and central memory T cell samples averaged approximately 3.5 million reads. Only in-frame clones appear in the TCRdb table, and some are missing; sequencing was by immunoSEQ multiplex PCR. Of 200,000 to 250,000 clones listed, 15% to 20% were seen once; the top ten hold about 0.08%. Germline CDR1 reads KGHSH; CDR2 reads LQKENI. This CDR3 spans 12 amino acids. Trimming shortened V by 2 bases and J by 1 base, and 2 bases separated the two germline ends. These data originate in a study of beta chain features in type 1 diabetes.

Notes on the study in general: cDNA-based reads could over-represent cells with high TCR expression. Shortening of TCRB CDR3s, moderate but significant, appeared in all four CD4+ subsets of Type 1 diabetes patients. Naive, central memory and Treg TCRB repertoires seemed to resemble each other more closely in patients than they did in healthy donors.

The sequencing sample was made of naive CD4+ T cells from blood. V usage is TRBV18 and J usage is TRBJ2-5; no clear D. The sequence derives from a man younger than 45 with type 1 diabetes. The chain's CDR3 is CASSPSQETQYF. The CDR3 DNA reads TGTGCCAGCTCACCATCCCAAGAGACCCAGTACTTC.